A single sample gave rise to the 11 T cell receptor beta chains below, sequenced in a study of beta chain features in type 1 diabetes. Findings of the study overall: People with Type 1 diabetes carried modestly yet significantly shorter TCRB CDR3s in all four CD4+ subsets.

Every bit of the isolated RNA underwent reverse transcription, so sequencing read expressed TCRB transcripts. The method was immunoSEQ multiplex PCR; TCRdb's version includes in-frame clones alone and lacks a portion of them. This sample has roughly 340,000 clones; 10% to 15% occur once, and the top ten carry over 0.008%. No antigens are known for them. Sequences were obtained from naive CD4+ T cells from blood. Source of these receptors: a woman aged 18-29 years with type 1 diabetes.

CDR3 DNA sequence: TGTGCCAGCTCACCATTCCGACAGGGAGATAATTCACCCCTCCACTTT. Protein product: CASSPFRQGDNSPLHF. The chain recombines TRBV18 with TRBJ1-6; 7 bases line up with TRBD1. The CDR3 length is 16 residues. V gave up 2 bases and J gave up 5 bases; unmatched junction bases: 6. The germline CDR1 and CDR2 sequences are KGHSH and LQKENI.

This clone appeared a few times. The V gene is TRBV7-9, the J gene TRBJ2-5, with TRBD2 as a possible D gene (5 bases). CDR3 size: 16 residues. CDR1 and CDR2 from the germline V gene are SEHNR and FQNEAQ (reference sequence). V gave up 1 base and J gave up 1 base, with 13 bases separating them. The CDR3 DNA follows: TGTGCCAGCAGCTTAGACAGCGGATTCATCCAAGAGACCCAGTACTTC. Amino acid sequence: CASSLDSGFIQETQYF.

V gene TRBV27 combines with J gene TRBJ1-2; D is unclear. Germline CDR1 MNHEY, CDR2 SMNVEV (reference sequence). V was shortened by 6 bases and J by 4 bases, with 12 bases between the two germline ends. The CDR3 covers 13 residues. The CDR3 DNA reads TGTGCCAGCAGACATACACGTTCCTATGGCTACACCTTC. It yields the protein CASRHTRSYGYTF.

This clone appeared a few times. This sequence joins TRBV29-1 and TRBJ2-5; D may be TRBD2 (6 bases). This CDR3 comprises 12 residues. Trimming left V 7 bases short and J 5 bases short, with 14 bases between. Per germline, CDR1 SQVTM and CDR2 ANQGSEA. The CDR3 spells CSGVRGQETQYF. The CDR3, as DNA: TGCAGCGGGGTGCGGGGCCAGGAGACCCAGTACTTC.

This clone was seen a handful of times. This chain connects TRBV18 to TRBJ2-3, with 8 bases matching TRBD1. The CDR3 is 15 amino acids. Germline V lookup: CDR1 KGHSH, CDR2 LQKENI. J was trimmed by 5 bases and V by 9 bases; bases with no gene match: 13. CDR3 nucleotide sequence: TGTGCCAGTCAACTAGGTCAGGGGGCGAGAGATACGCAGTATTTT. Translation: CASQLGQGARDTQYF.

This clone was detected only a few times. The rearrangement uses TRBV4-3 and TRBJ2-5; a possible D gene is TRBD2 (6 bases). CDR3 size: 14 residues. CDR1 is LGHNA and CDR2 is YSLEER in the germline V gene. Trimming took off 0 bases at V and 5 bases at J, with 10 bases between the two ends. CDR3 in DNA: TGCGCCAGCAGCCAAGATGTGCTAGCGGAGACCCAGTACTTC. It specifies CASSQDVLAETQYF.

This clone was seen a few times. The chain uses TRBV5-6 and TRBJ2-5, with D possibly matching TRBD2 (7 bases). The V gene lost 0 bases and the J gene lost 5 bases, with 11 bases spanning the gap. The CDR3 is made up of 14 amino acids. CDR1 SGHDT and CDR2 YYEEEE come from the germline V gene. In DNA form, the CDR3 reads TGTGCCAGCAGCTTGGGCAGGGGAGGGGAGACCCAGTACTTC. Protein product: CASSLGRGGETQYF.

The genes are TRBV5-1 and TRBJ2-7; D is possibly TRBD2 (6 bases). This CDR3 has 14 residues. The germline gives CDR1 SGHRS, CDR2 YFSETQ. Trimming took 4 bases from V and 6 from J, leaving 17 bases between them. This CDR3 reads CASSRSGLLAEQYF. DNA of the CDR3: TGCGCCAGCAGCCGTAGCGGCCTCCTGGCCGAGCAGTACTTC.

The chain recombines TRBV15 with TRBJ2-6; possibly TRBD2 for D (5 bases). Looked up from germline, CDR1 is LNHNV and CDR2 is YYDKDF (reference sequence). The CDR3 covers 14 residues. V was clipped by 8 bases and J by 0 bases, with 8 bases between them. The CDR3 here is CATGRDSGANVLTF. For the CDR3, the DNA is TGTGCCACCGGACGGGACTCTGGGGCCAACGTCCTGACTTTC.

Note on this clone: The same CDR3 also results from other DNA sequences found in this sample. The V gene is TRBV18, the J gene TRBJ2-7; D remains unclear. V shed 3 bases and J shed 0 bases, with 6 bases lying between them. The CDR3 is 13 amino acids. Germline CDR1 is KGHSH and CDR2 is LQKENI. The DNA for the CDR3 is TGTGCCAGCTCACCGGGCACCTCCTACGAGCAGTACTTC. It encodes CASSPGTSYEQYF.

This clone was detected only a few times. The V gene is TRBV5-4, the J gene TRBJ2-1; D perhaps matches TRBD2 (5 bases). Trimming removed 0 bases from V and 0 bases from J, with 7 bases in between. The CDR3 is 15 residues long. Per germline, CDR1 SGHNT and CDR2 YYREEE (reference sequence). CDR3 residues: CASSLETISYNEQFF. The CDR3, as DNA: TGTGCCAGCAGCTTGGAGACTATCTCCTACAATGAGCAGTTCTTC.